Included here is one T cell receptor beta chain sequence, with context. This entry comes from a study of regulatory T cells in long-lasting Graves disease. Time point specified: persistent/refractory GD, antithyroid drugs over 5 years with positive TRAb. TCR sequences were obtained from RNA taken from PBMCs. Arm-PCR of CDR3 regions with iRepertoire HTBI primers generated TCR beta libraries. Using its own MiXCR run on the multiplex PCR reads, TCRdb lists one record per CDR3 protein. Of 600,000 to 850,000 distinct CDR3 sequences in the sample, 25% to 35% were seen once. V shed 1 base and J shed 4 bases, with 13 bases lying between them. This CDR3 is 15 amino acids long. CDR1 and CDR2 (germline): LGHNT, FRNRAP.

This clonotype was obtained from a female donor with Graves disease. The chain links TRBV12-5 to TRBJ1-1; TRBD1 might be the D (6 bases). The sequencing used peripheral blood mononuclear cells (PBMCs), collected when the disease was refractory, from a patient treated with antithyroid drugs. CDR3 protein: CASGLGGGALTEAFF. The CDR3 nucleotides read TGTGCTAGTGGTTTGGGTGGGGGGGCGCTCACTGAAGCTTTCTTT.